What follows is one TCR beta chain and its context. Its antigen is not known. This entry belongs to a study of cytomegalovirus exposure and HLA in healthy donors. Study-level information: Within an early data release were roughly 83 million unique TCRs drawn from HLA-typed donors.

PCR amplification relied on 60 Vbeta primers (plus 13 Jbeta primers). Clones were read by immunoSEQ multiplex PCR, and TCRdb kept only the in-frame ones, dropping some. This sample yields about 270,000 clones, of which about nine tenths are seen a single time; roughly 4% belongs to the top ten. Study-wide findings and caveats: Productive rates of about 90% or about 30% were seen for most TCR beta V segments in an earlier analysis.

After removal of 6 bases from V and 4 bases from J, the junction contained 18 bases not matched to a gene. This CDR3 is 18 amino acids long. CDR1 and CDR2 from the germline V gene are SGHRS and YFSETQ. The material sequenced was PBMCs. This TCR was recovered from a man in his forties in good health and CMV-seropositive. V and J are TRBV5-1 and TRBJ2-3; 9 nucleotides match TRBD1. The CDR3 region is CASTGYPPGQGRSDTQYF. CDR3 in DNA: TGCGCCAGCACCGGGTACCCACCCGGACAGGGGAGATCAGATACGCAGTATTTT.